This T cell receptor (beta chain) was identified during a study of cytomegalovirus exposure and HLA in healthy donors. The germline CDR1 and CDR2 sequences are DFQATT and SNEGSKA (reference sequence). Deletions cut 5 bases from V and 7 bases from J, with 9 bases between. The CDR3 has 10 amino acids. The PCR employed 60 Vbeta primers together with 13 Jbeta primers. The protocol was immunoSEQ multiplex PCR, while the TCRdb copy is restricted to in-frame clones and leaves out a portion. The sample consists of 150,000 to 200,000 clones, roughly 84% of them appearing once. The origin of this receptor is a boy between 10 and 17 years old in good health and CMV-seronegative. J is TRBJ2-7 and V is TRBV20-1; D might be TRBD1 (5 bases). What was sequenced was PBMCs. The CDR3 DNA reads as TGCAGTGCTGGGGCGAGGGAGCAGTACTTC. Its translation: CSAGAREQYF.